This T cell receptor (beta chain) derives from a study of immune heterogeneity within non-small cell lung tumors. Study overall: Of the tumors, a few were squamous cell, roughly 11 non-squamous, and 1 not otherwise specified.

This clonotype has more than one count but fewer than ten. The target antigen is unknown. This CDR3 has 15 residues. Overall study findings and caveats: Dominant CDR3 beta clonotypes repeated across a patient's tumor loci, while different loci held unique high-frequency clones. A significant, moderate positive correlation (R around 0.34) linked local T-cell clonality and tumor mutational burden.

Template input was genomic DNA from bulk tumor (about 600 ng per sample). Every primary tumor yielded several biopsies, spaced far apart, that were taken during surgery. Patients with untreated, newly diagnosed non-small cell lung cancer underwent curative surgery. Multiplex PCR amplified TCR beta CDR3 with 32 V and 13 J primers. TCRdb ran MiXCR on the multiplex PCR reads and lists one entry per CDR3 protein. The table lists 2,000 to 2,500 distinct CDR3 sequences, around 30% of them singletons. The receptor comes from a man aged 60-69 years with non-small cell lung cancer. The sample taken for sequencing was lung tumor tissue. This chain joins TRBV3-2 and TRBJ2-1; TRBD2 is the table's D call and was not checked against the DNA. TRBV3-2 is annotated as a pseudogene. The CDR3 sequence is CASSQGLAGVCEQFF. The CDR3 coding sequence is TGTGCCAGCAGCCAAGGACTAGCGGGAGTGTGTGAGCAGTTCTTC.